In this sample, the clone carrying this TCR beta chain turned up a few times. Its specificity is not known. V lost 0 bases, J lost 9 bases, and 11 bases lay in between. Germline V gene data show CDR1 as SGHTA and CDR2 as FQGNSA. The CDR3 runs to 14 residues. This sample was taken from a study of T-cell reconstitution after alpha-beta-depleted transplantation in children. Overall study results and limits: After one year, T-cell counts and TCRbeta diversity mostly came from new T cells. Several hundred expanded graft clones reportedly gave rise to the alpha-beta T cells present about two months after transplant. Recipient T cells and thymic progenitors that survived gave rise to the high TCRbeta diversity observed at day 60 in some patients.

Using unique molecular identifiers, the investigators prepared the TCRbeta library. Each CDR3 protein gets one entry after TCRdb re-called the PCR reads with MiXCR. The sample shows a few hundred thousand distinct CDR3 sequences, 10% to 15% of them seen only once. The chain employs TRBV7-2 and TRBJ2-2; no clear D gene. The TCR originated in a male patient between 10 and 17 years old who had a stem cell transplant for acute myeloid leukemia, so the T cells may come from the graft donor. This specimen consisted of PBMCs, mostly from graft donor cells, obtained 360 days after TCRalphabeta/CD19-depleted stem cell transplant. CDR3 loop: CASSLAGPERELFF. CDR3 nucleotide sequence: TGTGCCAGCAGCTTAGCGGGCCCCGAAAGGGAGCTGTTTTTT.